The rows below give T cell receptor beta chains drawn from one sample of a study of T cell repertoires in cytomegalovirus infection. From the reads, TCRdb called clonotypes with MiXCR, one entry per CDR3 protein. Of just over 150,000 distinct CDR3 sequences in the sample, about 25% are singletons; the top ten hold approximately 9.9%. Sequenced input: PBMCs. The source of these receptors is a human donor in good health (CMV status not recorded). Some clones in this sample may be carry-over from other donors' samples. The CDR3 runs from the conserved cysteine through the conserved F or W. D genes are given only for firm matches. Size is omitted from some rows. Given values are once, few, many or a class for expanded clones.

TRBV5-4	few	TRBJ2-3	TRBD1	TGTGCCAGCAGCTCCCCTACGGACAGGGGAGAAGATACGCAGTATTTT	CASSSPTDRGEDTQYF
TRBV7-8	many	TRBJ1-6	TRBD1	TGTGCCAGCAGCCCCTTACAGGGGAATTCACCCCTCCACTTT	CASSPLQGNSPLHF
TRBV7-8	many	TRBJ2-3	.	TGTGCCAGCAGCTTCCCAGGGCCTTATAGCACAGATACGCAGTATTTT	CASSFPGPYSTDTQYF
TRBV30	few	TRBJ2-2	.	TGTGCCTGGAGTGTCGGACATAACGGGGAGCTGTTTTTT	CAWSVGHNGELFF
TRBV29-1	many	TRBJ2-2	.	TGCAGCGTCCTTTATCGGGCGAACACCGGGGAGCTGTTTTTT	CSVLYRANTGELFF
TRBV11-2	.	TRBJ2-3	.	TGTGCCAGCAGCCCCTTAAGCGGGCCAGATACGCAGTATTTT	CASSPLSGPDTQYF
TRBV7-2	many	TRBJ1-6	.	TGTGCCAGCAGCCCGAGGGTTAGCTCCTATAATTCACCCCTCCACTTT	CASSPRVSSYNSPLHF
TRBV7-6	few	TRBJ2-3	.	TGTGCCAGCAGCCCCCGGGGGAGGCAGAGCACAGATACGCAGTATTTT	CASSPRGRQSTDTQYF
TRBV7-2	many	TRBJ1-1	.	TGTGCCAGCAGCGCGGACGCAGGGGTTACTGAAGCTTTCTTT	CASSADAGVTEAFF
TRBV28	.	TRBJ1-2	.	TGTGCCAGCAGTTTATCGGCAGGGCTATATGGCTACACCTTC	CASSLSAGLYGYTF
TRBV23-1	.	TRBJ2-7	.	TGCGCCAGCATAGAAGTGCAGTACTTC	CASIEVQYF
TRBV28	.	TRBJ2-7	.	TGTGCCAGCGCATCGACAAATAACTACGAGCAGTACTTC	CASASTNNYEQYF
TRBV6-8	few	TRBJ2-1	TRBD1	TGTGCCAGCAGGGGGGACAGGGGGCCGGAGCAGTTCTTC	CASRGDRGPEQFF
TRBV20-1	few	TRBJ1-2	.	TGCAGTGCTTATCAAAGTGGCTACACCTTC	CSAYQSGYTF
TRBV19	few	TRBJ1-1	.	TGTGCCAGTAAATCCACACGGAACACTGAAGCTTTCTTT	CASKSTRNTEAFF
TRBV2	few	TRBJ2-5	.	TGTGCCACCAGTCTGGGCCTCAGCTCCTACTTCCAAGAGACCCAGTACTTC	CATSLGLSSYFQETQYF
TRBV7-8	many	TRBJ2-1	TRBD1	TGTGCCAGCAGCTTAGGAGGGGGCTCACGAAATGAGCAGTTCTTC	CASSLGGGSRNEQFF
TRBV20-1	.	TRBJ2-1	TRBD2	TGCAGTGCTGTTCGGGGGGTCTCCTACAATGAGCAGTTCTTC	CSAVRGVSYNEQFF
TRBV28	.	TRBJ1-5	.	TGTGCCAGCAGTTTTTCCGGGGTAGAACAGCCCCAGCATTTT	CASSFSGVEQPQHF
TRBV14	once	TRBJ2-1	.	TGTGCCAGCAGCCTCACTTTGGGTAGTGACAATGAGCAGTTCTTC	CASSLTLGSDNEQFF
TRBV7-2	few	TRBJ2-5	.	TGTGCCAGCAGCTTAGCGGGGGCCAAACAAGAGACCCAGTACTTC	CASSLAGAKQETQYF
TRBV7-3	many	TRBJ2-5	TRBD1	TGTGCCAGCAGCACAGGGGTCGGTCCTCAAGAGACCCAGTACTTC	CASSTGVGPQETQYF